The present T cell receptor beta chain was sequenced within a study of blood T cell repertoires in COVID-19. Across the study: Italy, Spain and the United States were the sources of the convalescent and acute COVID-19 samples.

Under the authors' procedure: Researchers report that nucleated cell counts were estimated from reference gene primer amplification. The protocol was immunoSEQ multiplex PCR, while the TCRdb copy is restricted to in-frame clones and leaves out a portion. V and J calls and clone size are those listed in that table; D and trimming were worked out from the DNA. In the table there are 65,000 to 90,000 clones, approximately 90% of which are singletons. The CDR3 is 15 amino acids. Germline V CDR1 and CDR2: SNHLY, FYNNEI. J was trimmed by 4 bases and V by 6 bases; bases with no gene match: 11. The source is an elderly woman with acute or convalescent COVID-19. Sequencing used peripheral blood. The rearrangement joins TRBV2 to TRBJ1-2, with 7 positions matching TRBD1. CDR3 amino acids: CASRSGQVSSYGYTF. CDR3 nucleotides: TGTGCCAGCAGGTCTGGACAGGTCAGCTCCTATGGCTACACCTTC.